The 20 T cell receptor beta chains reported below all come from one sample, sequenced in a study of shared clonotypes between healthy human individuals (dated by TCRdb to 2019 to 2021). The library was prepared using the immunoSEQ multiplex PCR assay. As stored in TCRdb, this immuneACCESS dataset retains in-frame rearrangements with V and J assigned. A fraction of the clones does not appear; measured against another copy, unresolved V genes explain less than half of the discrepancy, and the remainder lacks a known reason. This sample lists about 1.5 million clones; 95% to 99% were detected once. Roughly 0.45% of the sample is held by the ten biggest clonotypes. The sequenced sample consisted of naive CD4+ T cells sorted from blood. The cell subset or site label here, explained by the study, means: CD45RA+ positively selected. The receptor source for this set is a man aged 30-40 years in good health.

This chain uses TRBV27 with TRBJ2-1; D could derive from TRBD1 or TRBD2 (5 bases each). In germline, CDR1 is MNHEY, CDR2 SMNVEV (reference sequence). This CDR3 is built from 17 residues. The V end was cut by 3 bases, the J end by 0 bases, with 15 bases between. In nucleotides, the CDR3 is TGTGCCAGCAGTTTCCGGGCAGGGACGAGCTCCTACAATGAGCAGTTCTTC. Translated, it gives CASSFRAGTSSYNEQFF.

This rearrangement joins TRBV28 to TRBJ2-1; 7 nucleotides line up with TRBD2. This CDR3 region has 12 residues. Per the germline V gene, CDR1 is MDHEN and CDR2 is SYDVKM. J lost 10 bases, V lost 1 base, and 1 base had no gene match. The CDR3: CASSLLGLEQFF. In nucleotides, the CDR3 is TGTGCCAGCAGTTTATTGGGACTAGAGCAGTTCTTC. Using reference TRBV28 and TRBJ2-1 for the parts outside the CDR3, the full variable domain is DVKVTQSSRYLVKRTGEKVFLECVQDMDHENMFWYRQDPGLGLRLIYFSYDVKMKEKGDIPEGYSVSREKKERFSLILESASTNQTSMYLCASSLLGLEQFFGPGTRLTVL.

The chain couples TRBV28 to TRBJ2-3; TRBD2 matches 7 bases. V shed 0 bases, J shed 3 bases, and the junction held 3 bases outside the gene matches. Germline lookup yields CDR1 MDHEN and CDR2 SYDVKM. There are 15 residues in the CDR3. The CDR3 region has the DNA TGTGCCAGCAGTTTATGGGGAGGGGTAACAGATACGCAGTATTTT. The encoded protein is CASSLWGGVTDTQYF.

The rearrangement uses TRBV6-1 and TRBJ2-7; D is unresolved. V was pared by 2 bases and J by 7 bases, with 12 bases between. The CDR3 loop spans 13 amino acids. Germline values: CDR1 MNHNS, CDR2 SASEGT. The CDR3 reads CASSESNGREQYF. The CDR3, as DNA: TGTGCCAGCAGTGAATCCAACGGTCGTGAGCAGTACTTC.

The CDR3 protein is CAWIGTGSSYEQYF. DNA for the CDR3: TGTGCCTGGATTGGGACGGGGAGCTCCTACGAGCAGTACTTC. V gene TRBV30 combines with J gene TRBJ2-7, with D perhaps assigned TRBD1 or TRBD2 (5 bases each). Germline assignment: CDR1 GTSNPN and CDR2 SVGIG (reference sequence). The CDR3 covers 14 residues. Trimming stripped 4 bases from V and 0 bases from J, with 13 bases between.

This CDR3 reads CSVMTSRGRVDTQYF. The CDR3 nucleotides read TGCAGCGTCATGACTAGCCGGGGTCGAGTAGATACGCAGTATTTT. V gene TRBV29-1 combines with J gene TRBJ2-3; 7 bases map to TRBD2. The V gene's germline CDR1 is SQVTM and CDR2 ANQGSEA. The CDR3 is made up of 15 amino acids. The ends lost 6 bases at V and 5 bases at J; junction bases unmatched: 14.

The chain has TRBV28 and TRBJ1-2, with TRBD1 as a possible D gene (6 bases). The CDR3 consists of 14 residues. Trimming stripped 5 bases from V and 2 bases from J, with 12 bases between. Germline V gene sequence: CDR1 MDHEN, CDR2 SYDVKM. The CDR3 sequence: CASSTTGGNYGYTF. Here the CDR3 DNA reads TGTGCCAGCAGTACGACAGGCGGAAACTATGGCTACACCTTC.

V and J are TRBV28 and TRBJ1-4, with a weak D call TRBD1 (5 bases). Germline V lookup: CDR1 MDHEN, CDR2 SYDVKM. The germline V and J ends were trimmed by 6 bases and 0 bases, with 11 bases remaining between them. The CDR3 consists of 15 residues. CDR3 sequence reads: CASSERGTTNEKLFF. In DNA form, the CDR3 reads TGTGCCAGCAGCGAGCGGGGGACAACTAATGAAAAACTGTTTTTT.

The genes are TRBV5-1 and TRBJ1-4; weak D call: TRBD1 (6 bases). This CDR3 has 15 residues. The V gene lost 5 bases and the J gene lost 0 bases, with 11 bases spanning the gap. CDR1 is SGHRS and CDR2 is YFSETQ in the germline V gene. The CDR3 reads CASRGGSATNEKLFF. As DNA, the CDR3 is TGCGCCAGCAGGGGGGGCAGTGCAACTAATGAAAAACTGTTTTTT. Looking up the rest from reference TRBV5-1 and TRBJ1-4 gives the full variable domain: KAGVTQTPRYLIKTRGQQVTLSCSPISGHRSVSWYQQTPGQGLQFLFEYFSETQRNKGNFPGRFSGRQFSNSRSEMNVSTLELGDSALYLCASRGGSATNEKLFFGSGTQLSVL.

The genes are TRBV9 and TRBJ1-1; D is uncertain. Germline V gives CDR1 SGDLS, CDR2 YYNGEE. The V end was cut by 0 bases, the J end by 0 bases, with 6 bases between. This CDR3 contains 14 residues. CDR3 loop: CASSVAQLNTEAFF. The CDR3 bases are TGTGCCAGCAGCGTAGCTCAGCTGAACACTGAAGCTTTCTTT.

Here the CDR3 reads CASGLSANTSRPLFNEQFF. The CDR3 region has the DNA TGTGCTAGTGGTTTATCAGCAAATACTTCCCGCCCCCTGTTCAATGAGCAGTTCTTC. The chain recombines TRBV12-5 with TRBJ2-1; D is undetermined. The CDR3 runs to 19 residues. V dropped 3 bases and J dropped 6 bases, with 27 bases sitting between them. CDR1 is LGHNT, CDR2 FRNRAP, per germline.

This chain uses TRBV5-1 with TRBJ2-7; the D gene is possibly TRBD1 (6 bases). The CDR3 loop spans 14 amino acids. Per the germline V gene, CDR1 is SGHRS and CDR2 is YFSETQ. V lost 4 bases and J lost 3, with 14 bases in between. The CDR3 sequence: CASSLTGSIYEQYF. The CDR3 nucleotides read TGCGCCAGCAGCCTGACAGGTTCCATCTACGAGCAGTACTTC.

The chain employs TRBV6-6 and TRBJ2-7, with TRBD2 as a possible D gene (7 bases). The V end was cut by 5 bases, the J end by 5 bases, with 22 bases between. CDR1 is MNHNY and CDR2 is SVGAGI in the germline V gene (reference sequence). The CDR3 extends over 16 amino acids. CDR3 residues: CASSTILGGRPHEQYF. The DNA of the CDR3 is TGTGCCAGCAGTACGATTCTCGGGGGGCGCCCCCACGAGCAGTACTTC.

The chain uses TRBV25-1 and TRBJ2-5; D might be TRBD1 or TRBD2, each matching 5 bases. The CDR3 covers 14 residues. Trimming removed 7 bases from V and 3 bases from J, with 15 bases in between. Germline assignment: CDR1 MGHDK and CDR2 SYGVNS. The CDR3 DNA follows: TGTGCCAGCAAGGGACCCGTCGGAGAAGAGACCCAGTACTTC. Its translation is CASKGPVGEETQYF.

V usage is TRBV6-1 and J usage is TRBJ2-7; D is perhaps TRBD1 (6 bases). Deletions cut 2 bases from V and 5 bases from J, with 19 bases between. Germline-derived CDR1 and CDR2 are MNHNS and SASEGT. There are 16 residues in the CDR3. CDR3 coding DNA: TGTGCCAGCAGTGAATATGGGTACAGGGTGATCGACGAGCAGTACTTC. Translating it yields CASSEYGYRVIDEQYF.

The gene calls are TRBV5-4 and TRBJ2-5, with TRBD2 matching 9 bases. V gave up 3 bases and J gave up 2 bases; unmatched junction bases: 11. The germline CDR1 and CDR2 sequences are SGHNT and YYREEE (reference sequence). The CDR3 contains 17 residues. In nucleotides, the CDR3 is TGTGCCAGCAGCTCGTTTGGGGGCGGGAGGGCTCAAGAGACCCAGTACTTC. This translates into CASSSFGGGRAQETQYF.

The rearrangement links TRBV2 to TRBJ2-5; TRBD1 agrees at 8 bases. The V and J ends lost 7 bases and 9 bases, in that order; junction bases with no gene match: 10. This CDR3 is built from 13 residues. CDR1 and CDR2 from the germline V gene are SNHLY and FYNNEI. The CDR3 here is CASKDRAGWSQYF. Here the CDR3 DNA reads TGTGCCAGCAAGGACAGGGCGGGGTGGTCCCAGTACTTC.

As concerns this clone: The same CDR3 also results from other DNA sequences found in this sample. The V call is TRBV18, the J call TRBJ2-5; D gene unclear. The CDR3 totals 12 residues. Trimming took 3 bases from V and 4 from J, leaving 6 bases between them. Per germline, CDR1 KGHSH and CDR2 LQKENI. DNA of the CDR3: TGTGCCAGCTCACCGGCCTCAGAGACCCAGTACTTC. It translates to CASSPASETQYF.

This clone showed up just a few times. V is TRBV5-1 and J is TRBJ2-3, with 9 bases lining up with TRBD2. The germline V gene encodes CDR1 SGHRS and CDR2 YFSETQ. Germline trimming cut 4 bases from V and 4 bases from J; bases unmatched to any gene: 1. CDR3 length: 13 residues. The CDR3 nucleotides are TGCGCCAGCAGCGCGGGAGGGCCAGATACGCAGTATTTT. Translating it yields CASSAGGPDTQYF.

CDR3 in DNA: TGTGCCAGCAGTTTACGACAGGGCTTTGACTACACCTTC. This gives the protein CASSLRQGFDYTF. The chain combines TRBV28 with TRBJ1-2, with TRBD1 matching 7 bases. V lost 2 bases, J lost 10 bases, and 7 bases stayed unmatched. The CDR3 extends over 13 amino acids. CDR1 and CDR2 from the germline V gene are MDHEN and SYDVKM.